Each of the 28 T cell receptor beta chains below was sequenced from the same sample in a study of radiation and T cells in renal cell carcinoma. Produced via immunoSEQ multiplex PCR; TCRdb's table is partial and in-frame only. Found here are about 78,000 clones, about nine tenths of them singletons; the top ten hold about 6%. Time point defined: blood 4 weeks post-SBRT, at nephrectomy. Described treatment: 15 Gy SBRT to primary tumor, nephrectomy 4 weeks later. The sample here was blood, taken from a patient whose treatment included radiotherapy and nephrectomy. Receptors originate from a woman aged 70-85 years with renal cell carcinoma.

The chain couples TRBV11-3 to TRBJ1-6, with a possible D match to TRBD1 (6 bases). Germline V lookup: CDR1 SGHNT, CDR2 YENEEA. There are 16 residues in the CDR3. V was trimmed by 1 base and J by 7 bases, leaving 14 bases between them. The CDR3 sequence: CASSLVGTYPNSPLHF. Here the CDR3 DNA reads TGTGCCAGCAGCTTAGTGGGGACATACCCCAATTCACCCCTCCACTTT.

V gene TRBV2 combines with J gene TRBJ2-2; 15 bases fit TRBD2. With V trimmed by 7 bases and J by 6 bases, 3 bases remained unmatched. Germline values: CDR1 SNHLY, CDR2 FYNNEI. The CDR3 length is 15 residues. CDR3 amino acids: CASKRTSGGAGELFF. The CDR3 DNA reads as TGTGCCAGCAAGAGGACTAGCGGGGGGGCCGGGGAGCTGTTTTTT.

This clone occurred a few times. The chain links TRBV29-1 to TRBJ2-2; D possibly corresponds to TRBD2 (5 bases). Germline-derived CDR1 and CDR2 are SQVTM and ANQGSEA. Trimming took off 8 bases at V and 8 bases at J, with 21 bases between the two ends. The CDR3 is 14 amino acids. CDR3 DNA sequence: TGCAGCCTCGGGGTAGGGAATGAGGTTGGGGAGCTGTTTTTT. Translating it yields CSLGVGNEVGELFF.

The CDR3 loop reads CASSAPRASSTDTQYF. CDR3 nucleotides: TGTGCCAGCAGCGCCCCACGGGCTAGTAGCACAGATACGCAGTATTTT. The rearrangement uses TRBV5-4 and TRBJ2-3; no clear D. The germline V and J ends were trimmed by 4 bases and 0 bases, with 15 bases remaining between them. This CDR3 comprises 16 residues. The germline CDR1 and CDR2 sequences are SGHNT and YYREEE (reference sequence).

The chain joins TRBV6-5 to TRBJ1-1, with D perhaps TRBD1 (5 bases). Per germline, CDR1 MNHEY and CDR2 SVGAGI. The CDR3 runs to 12 residues. V was cut by 8 bases and J by 3 bases, with 10 bases left in between. The CDR3 DNA is TGTGCCAGCGGGGGGGAGTACACTGAAGCTTTCTTT. Protein: CASGGEYTEAFF.

This chain joins TRBV10-3 and TRBJ2-2, with no clear D. CDR1 is ENHRY and CDR2 is SYGVKD in the germline V gene. The CDR3 length is 12 residues. V was pared by 3 bases and J by 4 bases, with 3 bases between. CDR3 region: CAISDVTGELFF. The CDR3 DNA reads as TGTGCCATCAGTGATGTCACCGGGGAGCTGTTTTTT.

The chain couples TRBV18 to TRBJ2-7, with D uncertain. CDR1 and CDR2 from the germline V gene are KGHSH and LQKENI. The V end lost 6 bases, the J end lost 1 base, and 10 bases lay between the germline ends. This CDR3 comprises 13 residues. The CDR3 region is CASSVTGSYEQYF. The CDR3 DNA follows: TGTGCCAGCTCCGTGACCGGGTCCTACGAGCAGTACTTC.

The genes are TRBV19 and TRBJ2-6; D call uncertain. The germline V and J ends were trimmed by 2 bases and 1 base, with 6 bases remaining between them. The CDR3 length is 15 residues. The V gene's germline CDR1 is LNHDA and CDR2 SQIVND (reference sequence). The CDR3 sequence is CASSITVSGANVLTF. CDR3 bases: TGTGCCAGTAGTATAACGGTGTCTGGGGCCAACGTCCTGACTTTC.

This clone was seen more than once but under ten times. The chain combines TRBV13 with TRBJ1-1; D is uncertain. This CDR3 comprises 15 residues. CDR1 is PRHDT and CDR2 is FYEKMQ in the germline V gene (reference sequence). V gave up 0 bases and J gave up 2 bases, with 10 bases separating them. CDR3 residues: CASSLGKRINTEAFF. CDR3 DNA: TGTGCCAGCAGCTTAGGCAAGAGAATTAACACTGAAGCTTTCTTT.

The rearrangement joins TRBV19 to TRBJ1-2, with 7 bases lining up with TRBD1. CDR3 length equals 15 residues. Trimming took 6 bases from V and 8 from J; bases not matched to a gene: 15. Germline V gene lookup returns CDR1 LNHDA and CDR2 SQIVND (reference sequence). CDR3 residues: CASSPPPDRMSGYTF. The CDR3 region has the DNA TGTGCCAGTAGCCCACCCCCGGACAGGATGTCCGGCTACACCTTC. The variable domain in full, with the rest retrieved from reference TRBV19 and TRBJ1-2, is DGGITQSPKYLFRKEGQNVTLSCEQNLNHDAMYWYRQDPGQGLRLIYYSQIVNDFQKGDIAEGYSVSREKKESFPLTVTSAQKNPTAFYLCASSPPPDRMSGYTFGSGTRLTVV.

In the case of this clone: At one of its ends the junction is not consistent with the germline gene, which may arise from a read error. V usage is TRBV7-7 and J usage is TRBJ2-5; D perhaps matches TRBD1 (5 bases). Looked up from germline, CDR1 is SSHAT and CDR2 is FNYEAQ (reference sequence). The CDR3 loop spans 12 amino acids. The CDR3 DNA sequence: TGTGCTAGCAGCTTAGGGGTTGGGACCCAGTACTTC. Translating gives CASSLGVGTQYF.

The chain employs TRBV28 and TRBJ1-4, with 10 bases matching TRBD1. CDR1 and CDR2 from the germline V gene are MDHEN and SYDVKM. Trimming took 4 bases from V and 6 from J; bases not matched to a gene: 2. The CDR3 totals 14 residues. CDR3 nucleotide sequence: TGTGCCAGCAGTTCGGGACAGGGGTATGAAAAACTGTTTTTT. Residues: CASSSGQGYEKLFF. Complete variable domain (other parts from reference TRBV28 and TRBJ1-4): DVKVTQSSRYLVKRTGEKVFLECVQDMDHENMFWYRQDPGLGLRLIYFSYDVKMKEKGDIPEGYSVSREKKERFSLILESASTNQTSMYLCASSSGQGYEKLFFGSGTQLSVL.

This rearrangement joins TRBV5-8 to TRBJ1-1, with 7 positions matching TRBD1. The CDR3 runs 14 residues. The V gene's germline CDR1 is SGHTS and CDR2 YDEGEE. V was clipped by 2 bases and J by 4 bases; unmatched bases: 5. In DNA, the CDR3 is TGTGCCAGCAGCTTTAGGGGGCTGGGCACTGAAGCTTTCTTT. Protein product: CASSFRGLGTEAFF.

The V call is TRBV4-1, the J call TRBJ2-7; perhaps TRBD1 as D (6 bases). Trimming removed 4 bases from V and 2 bases from J, with 15 bases in between. Germline loops: CDR1 MGHRA, CDR2 YSYEKL. This CDR3 has 15 residues. The CDR3 region has the DNA TGCGCCAGCAGCCCGCCCCGGCAGGGGACCTACGAGCAGTACTTC. This codes for CASSPPRQGTYEQYF.

This chain links TRBV28 with TRBJ2-3, with 9 bases identical to TRBD2. The V segment lost 4 bases and the J segment 2 bases; nucleotides outside the gene matches: 16. This CDR3 comprises 19 residues. CDR1 is MDHEN and CDR2 is SYDVKM in the germline V gene. The CDR3 DNA sequence: TGTGCCAGCAGTTCCAGCCTAGCGGGGTCCTTAACTTACACAGATACGCAGTATTTT. The encoded protein is CASSSSLAGSLTYTDTQYF.

This clone was seen a few times. The chain employs TRBV7-6 and TRBJ2-7, with no clear D. Germline loops: CDR1 SGHVS, CDR2 FNYEAQ. The CDR3 totals 13 residues. V was cut by 2 bases and J by 5 bases, with 10 bases left in between. CDR3 amino acids: CASSLLPTDEQYF. CDR3 in DNA: TGTGCCAGCAGCTTATTACCAACCGACGAGCAGTACTTC.

This chain connects TRBV4-3 to TRBJ2-1, with TRBD2 identical over 8 bases. The CDR3 length is 16 residues. J lost 0 bases, V lost 1 base, and 2 bases had no gene match. Germline assignment: CDR1 LGHNA and CDR2 YSLEER. Here the CDR3 DNA reads TGCGCCAGCAGCCAAGGGCTAGCGGGCTCCTACAATGAGCAGTTCTTC. It specifies CASSQGLAGSYNEQFF.

The chain recombines TRBV6-1 with TRBJ1-5; no firm D call. V shed 2 bases and J shed 0 bases, with 8 bases lying between them. Germline V gives CDR1 MNHNS, CDR2 SASEGT. CDR3 length: 15 residues. The CDR3 loop reads CASSESGHSNQPQHF. The CDR3 region has the DNA TGTGCCAGCAGTGAAAGCGGGCATAGCAATCAGCCCCAGCATTTT.

The rearrangement uses TRBV5-1 and TRBJ1-1; 7 nucleotides match TRBD1. There are 14 residues in the CDR3. The J segment lost 1 base and the V segment lost 5 bases, leaving 5 bases of the junction unmatched. The germline CDR1 and CDR2 sequences are SGHRS and YFSETQ. The CDR3 is CASRSQGGNTEAFF. The CDR3 DNA is TGCGCCAGCAGATCGCAGGGGGGGAACACTGAAGCTTTCTTT.

The J gene is TRBJ2-1, the V gene TRBV7-9, with TRBD2 identical over 7 bases. Germline trimming cut 7 bases from V and 14 bases from J; bases unmatched to any gene: 14. The V gene's germline CDR1 is SEHNR and CDR2 FQNEAQ (reference sequence). The CDR3 contains 13 residues. DNA of the CDR3: TGTGCCAGCACCATCTCCACTAGCGTGGTTGAGTTCTTC. As protein: CASTISTSVVEFF.

The chain uses TRBV7-6 and TRBJ2-2; D could derive from TRBD1 or TRBD2 (5 bases each). The germline gives CDR1 SGHVS, CDR2 FNYEAQ. The germline V and J ends were trimmed by 0 bases and 6 bases, with 8 bases remaining between them. This CDR3 has 14 amino acids. CDR3 region: CASSLARGAGELFF. In DNA, the CDR3 is TGTGCCAGCAGCTTAGCCCGGGGCGCCGGGGAGCTGTTTTTT. Full variable domain (rest looked up from reference TRBV7-6 and TRBJ2-2): GAGVSQSPRYKVTKRGQDVALRCDPISGHVSLYWYRQALGQGPEFLTYFNYEAQQDKSGLPNDRFSAERPEGSISTLTIQRTEQRDSAMYRCASSLARGAGELFFGEGSRLTVL.

V usage is TRBV28 and J usage is TRBJ2-7, with D perhaps matching TRBD1 or TRBD2 (5 bases each). The CDR3 has 15 residues. V gave up 8 bases and J gave up 3 bases, with 20 bases separating them. CDR1 is MDHEN, CDR2 SYDVKM, per germline. The CDR3 region is CASLGPPPRYYEQYF. Written as DNA, the CDR3 is TGTGCCAGCCTGGGACCGCCCCCCCGTTACTACGAGCAGTACTTC.

The chain couples TRBV28 to TRBJ2-7; 9 bases line up with TRBD1. Germline CDR1 reads MDHEN; CDR2 reads SYDVKM. This CDR3 is 15 amino acids long. J gave up 1 base and V 1 base, and 2 bases lay outside the gene matches. The CDR3 sequence: CASSLSGQGSYEQYF. The CDR3 coding sequence is TGTGCCAGCAGTTTATCCGGACAGGGGTCCTACGAGCAGTACTTC.

The chain's CDR3 is CASSEAGGYIDTQYF. For the CDR3, the DNA is TGTGCCAGCAGTGAAGCGGGGGGGTACATAGATACGCAGTATTTT. The rearrangement links TRBV2 to TRBJ2-3; 7 bases are shared with TRBD2. CDR1 SNHLY and CDR2 FYNNEI come from the germline V gene. This CDR3 contains 15 residues. The ends lost 0 bases at V and 5 bases at J; junction bases unmatched: 5.

This clone was counted once. The J gene is TRBJ1-1, the V gene TRBV30, with D maybe TRBD1 (5 bases). The CDR3 loop spans 12 amino acids. V was trimmed by 4 bases and J by 1 base, leaving 7 bases between them. Germline CDR1 is GTSNPN and CDR2 is SVGIG (reference sequence). CDR3 bases: TGTGCCTGGACCGGGGGGAACACTGAAGCTTTCTTT. Protein product: CAWTGGNTEAFF.

The CDR3 DNA reads TGCGCCAGCAGCCCTGACAGAAGCACAGATACGCAGTATTTT. Protein product: CASSPDRSTDTQYF. V gene TRBV5-1 combines with J gene TRBJ2-3; a possible D gene is TRBD1 (5 bases). Germline assignment: CDR1 SGHRS and CDR2 YFSETQ. V was cut by 4 bases and J by 0 bases, with 9 bases left in between. CDR3 length: 14 residues.

The chain joins TRBV29-1 to TRBJ1-2; no reliable D call. V was shortened by 3 bases and J by 8 bases, with 16 bases between the two germline ends. CDR3 size: 13 residues. CDR1 is SQVTM, CDR2 ANQGSEA, per germline. The CDR3 DNA reads as TGCAGCGTTGACCCCGGAGGGCGAGGGGGCTACACCTTC. Translating gives CSVDPGGRGGYTF.

V gene TRBV19 combines with J gene TRBJ2-7; 9 bases line up with TRBD1. With V trimmed by 5 bases and J by 0 bases, 8 bases remained unmatched. The CDR3 spans 16 residues. Germline-derived CDR1 and CDR2 are LNHDA and SQIVND (reference sequence). The CDR3 bases are TGTGCCAGTAGTCTCTCCGGGACAGGGAGCTCCTACGAGCAGTACTTC. This codes for CASSLSGTGSSYEQYF.